This T cell receptor beta chain was sequenced in a study of T cell responses to AZD1222 COVID-19 vaccine. Study-wide points: Among spike-specific TCRs, nearly half reportedly target unmutated variant regions.

Clones were read by immunoSEQ multiplex PCR, and TCRdb kept only the in-frame ones, dropping some. The sample has some 170,000 clones; 85% to 90% are singletons. CDR3 length equals 19 residues. V was pared by 5 bases and J by 1 base, with 21 bases between. Germline V lookup: CDR1 LNHDA, CDR2 SQIVND (reference sequence). A remark on this clone: Its antigen is not identified.

The sample in question was peripheral blood, obtained on day 0 of AZD1222 vaccination. The genes are TRBV19 and TRBJ1-6; TRBD1 might be the D (5 bases). The sequence derives from an adult in good health. The CDR3 DNA is TGTGCCAGTAGTGAGGCCGGACCAACTTACAGGTCCTATAATTCACCCCTCCACTTT. This codes for CASSEAGPTYRSYNSPLHF.